This T cell receptor (beta chain) was identified in a study of cytomegalovirus exposure and HLA in healthy donors (dated by TCRdb to about 2017). At the level of the whole study: According to a later analysis, the 120 validation repertoires were produced on the same platform as the 600 to 850 repertoires of the first cohort. The study was designed to test whether signatures of past pathogen exposure could be identified by cataloging public T cell receptors. Along with the approximately 650-subject first cohort, a separate validation cohort of over a hundred different subjects was used. To predict cytomegalovirus infection status, the study brought together high-throughput TCR immunosequencing, statistical association of individual TCRs with disease status, and machine learning.

Remarks on this clone: Its binding antigen is unknown. No quality values exist for individual bases; no much larger clone is one base distant.

The V end gives up 9 bases and the J end 1 base, leaving 9 bases in the junction not matched to a gene. Via the germline V gene, CDR1 is SNHLY and CDR2 FYNNEI. Its CDR3 holds 15 amino acids, cysteine through phenylalanine. Of all the DNA, just the CDR3 is kept, 45 bases in frame from base 1. The donors were included in the validation cohort of over a hundred subjects, a group kept apart from the roughly 670-subject first cohort. Receptor libraries were prepared by the immunoSEQ multiplex PCR assay. From the authors' description of their analysis: A statistical classification framework was built for diagnosing cytomegalovirus status from the catalog of TCR beta chain sequences. Not all clones reach the TCRdb copy of this immuneACCESS table, which keeps in-frame sequences only. Checked studies attribute under half of the gap to unresolved V genes and leave the rest unexplained. That table furnishes V, J and clone size, whereas the DNA furnished D and trimming. The sample table holds about 89,000 clones, of which approximately 84% were seen once. The ten top clones hold roughly 12% of the sample.

Study-wide findings and limitations: A later analysis had no HLA typing for the validation cohort, so co-occurrence there was scored across all 130 or so repertoires. A total of 150 to 200 TCR beta chains were listed by the study as associated with cytomegalovirus. The classifier was reported to diagnose cytomegalovirus status with high specificity and sensitivity in both the original cohort and the validation cohort. The authors suggested that the approach could potentially be generalized to other disease states and immunological phenotypes. Across donors, most TCR sequences were observed very rarely, whereas some public TCRs were present in many individuals. Three of the identified cytomegalovirus-associated TCR beta chains were confirmed in vitro to be specific for cytomegalovirus antigens. A later analysis found that TCRs clustered in the first cohort also tended to co-occur in the 130 or so validation repertoires, with more than 90% of cluster scores above 0.

Sequenced: PBMCs. This TCR came from a woman between 18 and 29 years old in good health and CMV-seropositive. The rearrangement combines TRBV2 with TRBJ1-1; TRBD1 lines up with 9 middle nucleotides. The encoded CDR3 is CARRGQGWENTEAFF. The nucleotides are TGTGCCAGGCGGGGACAGGGATGGGAGAACACTGAAGCTTTCTTT. The CDR3 plus the reference TRBV2 and TRBJ1-1 genes for the other parts give the full variable domain: EPEVTQTPSHQVTQMGQEVILRCVPISNHLYFYWYRQILGQKVEFLVSFYNNEISEKSEIFDDQFSVERPDGSNFTLKIRSTKLEDSAMYFCARRGQGWENTEAFFGQGTRLTVV.